This paragraph reports one T cell receptor beta chain. The entry originates in a study of blood T cell repertoires in COVID-19. Study-level background: Whether acute or convalescent, the COVID-19 samples came from the United States, Italy and Spain. PBMCs, B-cell-depleted T cells, or T cells provided the cDNA or gDNA that made up the material.

The CDR3 is made up of 13 amino acids. The germline V and J ends were trimmed by 1 base and 6 bases, with 7 bases remaining between them. The germline gives CDR1 SEHNR, CDR2 FQNEAQ (reference sequence). TCRdb keeps only in-frame clones here, not all; method: immunoSEQ multiplex PCR. The profile covers around 80,000 clones, with 85% appearing a single time and 9.6% taken by the ten largest. This TCR derives from a man aged 50-59 years with COVID-19, enrolled during active disease. Sequences were obtained from peripheral blood. The chain is built from TRBV7-9 and TRBJ2-1; a possible D gene is TRBD2 (5 bases). CDR3: CASSLGSGNEQFF. As DNA, the CDR3 is TGTGCCAGCAGCTTAGGGAGCGGCAATGAGCAGTTCTTC.